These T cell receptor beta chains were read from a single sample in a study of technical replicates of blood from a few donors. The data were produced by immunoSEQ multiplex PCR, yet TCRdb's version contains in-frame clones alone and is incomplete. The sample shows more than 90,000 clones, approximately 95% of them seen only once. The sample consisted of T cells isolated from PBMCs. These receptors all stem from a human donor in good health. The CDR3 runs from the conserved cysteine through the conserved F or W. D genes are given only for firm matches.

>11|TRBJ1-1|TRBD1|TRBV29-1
CSAGQGAEAFF
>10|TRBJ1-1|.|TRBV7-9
CASSLRSAFF
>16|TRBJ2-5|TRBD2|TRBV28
CASTPRWRELRETQYF
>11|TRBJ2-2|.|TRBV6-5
CASSSGGELFF
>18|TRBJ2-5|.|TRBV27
CASSSGIVGNRKVGTQYF
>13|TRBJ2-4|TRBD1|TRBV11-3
CASRSGQGGIQYF
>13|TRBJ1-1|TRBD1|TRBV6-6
CASTLQGVTEAFF
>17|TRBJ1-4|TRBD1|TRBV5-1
CASSFGTGGLINEKLFF
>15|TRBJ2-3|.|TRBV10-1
CASSESGFFTDTQYF
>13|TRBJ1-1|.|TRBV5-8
CASIRRTYTEAFF
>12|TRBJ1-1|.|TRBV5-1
CASSLVGSEAFF
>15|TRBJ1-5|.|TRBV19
CASSVFDTGNQPQHF